This T cell receptor (beta chain) was identified in a study of response to subunit inactivated influenza vaccine. This CDR3 contains 18 residues. With 5 bases clipped from V and 1 base from J, the junction kept 16 bases outside the gene matches. In TCRdb, the RT-PCR reads were re-called with MiXCR into one record per CDR3 protein. The data contain over 400,000 distinct CDR3 sequences, 11% of them singletons. This clonotype has more than one count but fewer than ten. The source is a man in his fifties who received an inactivated influenza vaccine. V gene TRBV12-3 or TRBV12-4 combines with J gene TRBJ1-1; TRBD1 agrees at 7 bases. The sequencing here drew on PBMCs from blood, taken roughly 6 weeks after vaccination. CDR3 amino acids: CASSPVGGGQRRNTEAFF. The CDR3 nucleotides read TGTGCCAGCAGTCCAGTGGGGGGGGGACAGAGGAGGAACACTGAAGCTTTCTTT.